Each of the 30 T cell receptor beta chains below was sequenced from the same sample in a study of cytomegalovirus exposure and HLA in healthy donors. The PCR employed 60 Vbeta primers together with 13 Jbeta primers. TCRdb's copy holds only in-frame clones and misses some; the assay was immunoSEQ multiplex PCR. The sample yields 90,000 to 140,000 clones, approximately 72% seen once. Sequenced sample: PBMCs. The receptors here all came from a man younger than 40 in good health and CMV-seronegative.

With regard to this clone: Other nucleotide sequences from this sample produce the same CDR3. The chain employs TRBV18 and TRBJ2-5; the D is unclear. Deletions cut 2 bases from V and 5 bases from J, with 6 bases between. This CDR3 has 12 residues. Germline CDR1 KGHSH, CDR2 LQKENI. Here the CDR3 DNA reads TGTGCCAGCTCACCATCTCAGGAGACCCAGTACTTC. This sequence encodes CASSPSQETQYF. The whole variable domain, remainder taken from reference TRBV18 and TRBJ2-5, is NAGVMQNPRHLVRRRGQEARLRCSPMKGHSHVYWYRQLPEEGLKFMVYLQKENIIDESGMPKERFSAEFPKEGPSILRIQQVVRGDSAAYFCASSPSQETQYFGPGTRLLVL.

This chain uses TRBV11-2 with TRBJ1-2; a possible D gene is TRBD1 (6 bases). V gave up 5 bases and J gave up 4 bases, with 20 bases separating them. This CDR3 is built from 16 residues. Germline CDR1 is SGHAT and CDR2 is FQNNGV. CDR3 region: CASSRLNWGRSYGYTF. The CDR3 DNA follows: TGTGCCAGCAGCCGACTCAACTGGGGGCGCAGCTATGGCTACACCTTC.

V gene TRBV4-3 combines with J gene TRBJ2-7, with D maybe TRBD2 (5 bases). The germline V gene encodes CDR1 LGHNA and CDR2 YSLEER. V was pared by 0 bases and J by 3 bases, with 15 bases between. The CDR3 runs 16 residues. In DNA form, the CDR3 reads TGCGCCAGCAGCCAAGAAAGAGGCGAGGGTTTCTACGAGCAGTACTTC. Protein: CASSQERGEGFYEQYF.

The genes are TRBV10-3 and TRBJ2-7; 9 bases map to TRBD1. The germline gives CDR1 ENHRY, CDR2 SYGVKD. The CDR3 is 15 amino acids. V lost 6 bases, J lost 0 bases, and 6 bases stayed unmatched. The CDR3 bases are TGTGCCATCAGCCCAGCGGGACAGGGCTCCTACGAGCAGTACTTC. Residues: CAISPAGQGSYEQYF.

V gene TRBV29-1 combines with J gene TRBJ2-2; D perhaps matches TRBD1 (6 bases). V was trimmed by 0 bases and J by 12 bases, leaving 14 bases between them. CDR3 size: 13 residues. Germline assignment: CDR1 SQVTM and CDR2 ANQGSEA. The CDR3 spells CSVEEQQGSKLFF. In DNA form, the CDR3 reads TGCAGCGTTGAAGAACAACAGGGTTCCAAGCTGTTTTTT.

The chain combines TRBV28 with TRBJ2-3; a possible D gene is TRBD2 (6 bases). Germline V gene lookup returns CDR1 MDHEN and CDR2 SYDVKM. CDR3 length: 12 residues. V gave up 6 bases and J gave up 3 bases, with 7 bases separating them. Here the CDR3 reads CASRAGTDTQYF. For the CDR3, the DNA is TGTGCCAGCAGGGCGGGGACAGATACGCAGTATTTT.

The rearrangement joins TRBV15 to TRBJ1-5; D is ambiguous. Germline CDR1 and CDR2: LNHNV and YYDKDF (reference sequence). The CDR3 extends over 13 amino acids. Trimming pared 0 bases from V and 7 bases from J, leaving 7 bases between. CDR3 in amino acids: CATSRDLRQPQHF. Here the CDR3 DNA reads TGTGCCACCAGCAGAGATCTACGGCAGCCCCAGCATTTT.

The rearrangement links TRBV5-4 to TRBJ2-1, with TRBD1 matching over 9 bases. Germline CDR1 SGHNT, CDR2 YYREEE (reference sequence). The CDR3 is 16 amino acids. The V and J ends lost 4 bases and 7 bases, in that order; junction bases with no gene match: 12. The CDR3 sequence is CASSRGGQGGENEQFF. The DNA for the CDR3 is TGTGCCAGCAGCCGTGGGGGACAGGGCGGCGAGAATGAGCAGTTCTTC.

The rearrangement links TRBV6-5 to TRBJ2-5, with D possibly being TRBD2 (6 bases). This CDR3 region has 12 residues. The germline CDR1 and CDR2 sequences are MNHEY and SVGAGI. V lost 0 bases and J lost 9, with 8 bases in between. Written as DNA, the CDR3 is TGTGCCAGCAGTTACTCCCCGGGAGCCCAGTACTTC. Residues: CASSYSPGAQYF.

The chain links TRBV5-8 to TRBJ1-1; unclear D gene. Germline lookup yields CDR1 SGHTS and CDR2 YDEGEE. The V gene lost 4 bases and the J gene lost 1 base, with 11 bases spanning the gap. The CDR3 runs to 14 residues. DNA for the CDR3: TGTGCCAGCAGCCGGGTCGAGGGGAACACTGAAGCTTTCTTT. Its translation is CASSRVEGNTEAFF.

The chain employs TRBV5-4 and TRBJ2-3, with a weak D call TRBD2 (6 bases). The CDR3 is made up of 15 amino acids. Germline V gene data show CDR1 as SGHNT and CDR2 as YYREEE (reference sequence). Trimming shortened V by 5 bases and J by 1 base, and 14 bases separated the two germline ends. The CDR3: CASRIYGGRTDTQYF. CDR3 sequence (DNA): TGTGCCAGCAGAATCTACGGGGGTCGCACAGATACGCAGTATTTT.

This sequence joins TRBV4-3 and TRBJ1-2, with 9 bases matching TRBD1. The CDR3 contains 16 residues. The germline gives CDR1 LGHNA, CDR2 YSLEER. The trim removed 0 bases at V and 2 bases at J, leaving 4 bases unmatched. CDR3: CASSQDTGTGNYGYTF. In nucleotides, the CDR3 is TGCGCCAGCAGCCAAGATACCGGGACAGGGAACTATGGCTACACCTTC.

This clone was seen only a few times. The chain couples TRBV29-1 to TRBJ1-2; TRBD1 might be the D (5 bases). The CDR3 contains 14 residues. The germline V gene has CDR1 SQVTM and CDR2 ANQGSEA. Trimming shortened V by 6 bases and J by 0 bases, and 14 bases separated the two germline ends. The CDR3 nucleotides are TGCAGCGTAAAAGCTGGACACGCTAACTATGGCTACACCTTC. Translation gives CSVKAGHANYGYTF. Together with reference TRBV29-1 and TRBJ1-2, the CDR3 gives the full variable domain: SAVISQKPSRDICQRGTSLTIQCQVDSQVTMMFWYRQQPGQSLTLIATANQGSEATYESGFVIDKFPISRPNLTFSTLTVSNMSPEDSSIYLCSVKAGHANYGYTFGSGTRLTVV.

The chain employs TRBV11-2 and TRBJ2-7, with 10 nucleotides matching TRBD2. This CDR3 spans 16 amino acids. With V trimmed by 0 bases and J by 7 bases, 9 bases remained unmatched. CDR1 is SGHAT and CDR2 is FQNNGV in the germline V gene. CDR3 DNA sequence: TGTGCCAGCAGCTTAGATATCGCTAGCGGGAGTAGAGAGCAGTACTTC. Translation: CASSLDIASGSREQYF.

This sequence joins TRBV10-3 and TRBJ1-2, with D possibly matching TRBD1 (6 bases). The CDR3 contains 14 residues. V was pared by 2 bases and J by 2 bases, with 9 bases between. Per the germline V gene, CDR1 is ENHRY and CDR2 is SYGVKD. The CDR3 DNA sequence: TGTGCCATCAGTGAGGGGGGCGGAAACTATGGCTACACCTTC. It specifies CAISEGGGNYGYTF.

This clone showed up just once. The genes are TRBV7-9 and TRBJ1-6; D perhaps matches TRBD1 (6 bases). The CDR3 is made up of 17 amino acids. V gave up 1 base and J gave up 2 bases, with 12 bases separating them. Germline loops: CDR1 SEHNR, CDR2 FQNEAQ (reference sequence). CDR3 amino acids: CASSLVQGGTYNSPLHF. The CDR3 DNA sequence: TGTGCCAGCAGCTTAGTACAGGGAGGGACCTATAATTCACCCCTCCACTTT.

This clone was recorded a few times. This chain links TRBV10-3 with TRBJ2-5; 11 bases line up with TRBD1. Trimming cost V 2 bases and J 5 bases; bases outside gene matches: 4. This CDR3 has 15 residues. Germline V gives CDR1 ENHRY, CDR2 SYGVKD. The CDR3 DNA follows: TGTGCCATCAGTGAGCCGGGACAGGGGGACGAGACCCAGTACTTC. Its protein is CAISEPGQGDETQYF.

CDR3 coding DNA: TGTGCCAGCAGCTTGAGGGGACCCGGGACAGGGACCCACGAGCAGTACTTC. Translated, it gives CASSLRGPGTGTHEQYF. This chain joins TRBV7-9 and TRBJ2-7; 9 bases are a match to TRBD1. The CDR3 covers 17 residues. Germline loops: CDR1 SEHNR, CDR2 FQNEAQ (reference sequence). J lost 5 bases, V lost 3 bases, and 14 bases had no gene match.

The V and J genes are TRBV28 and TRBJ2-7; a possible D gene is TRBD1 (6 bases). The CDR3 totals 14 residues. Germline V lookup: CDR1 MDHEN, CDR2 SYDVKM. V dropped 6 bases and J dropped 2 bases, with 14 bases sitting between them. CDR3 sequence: CASRNSGGAYEQYF. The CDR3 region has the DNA TGTGCCAGCAGGAATTCTGGGGGCGCCTACGAGCAGTACTTC.

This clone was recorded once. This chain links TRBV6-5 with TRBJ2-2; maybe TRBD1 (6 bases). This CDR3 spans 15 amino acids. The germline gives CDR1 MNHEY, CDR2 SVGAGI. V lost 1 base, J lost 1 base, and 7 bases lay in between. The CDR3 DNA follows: TGTGCCAGCAGTTACTGGGGACAGAACACCGGGGAGCTGTTTTTT. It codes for CASSYWGQNTGELFF.

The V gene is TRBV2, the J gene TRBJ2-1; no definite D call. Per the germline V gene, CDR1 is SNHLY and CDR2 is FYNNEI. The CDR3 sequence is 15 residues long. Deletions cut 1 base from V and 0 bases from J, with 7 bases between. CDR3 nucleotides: TGTGCCAGCAGTGAAGAAAGGAGCTCCTACAATGAGCAGTTCTTC. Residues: CASSEERSSYNEQFF. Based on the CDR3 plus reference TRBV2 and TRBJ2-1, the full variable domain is EPEVTQTPSHQVTQMGQEVILRCVPISNHLYFYWYRQILGQKVEFLVSFYNNEISEKSEIFDDQFSVERPDGSNFTLKIRSTKLEDSAMYFCASSEERSSYNEQFFGPGTRLTVL.

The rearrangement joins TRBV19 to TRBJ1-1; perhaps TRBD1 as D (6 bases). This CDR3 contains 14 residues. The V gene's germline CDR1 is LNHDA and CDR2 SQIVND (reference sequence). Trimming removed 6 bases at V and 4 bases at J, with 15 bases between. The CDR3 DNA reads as TGTGCCAGTAGGAGGGACACAGGTCTCACTGAAGCTTTCTTT. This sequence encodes CASRRDTGLTEAFF.

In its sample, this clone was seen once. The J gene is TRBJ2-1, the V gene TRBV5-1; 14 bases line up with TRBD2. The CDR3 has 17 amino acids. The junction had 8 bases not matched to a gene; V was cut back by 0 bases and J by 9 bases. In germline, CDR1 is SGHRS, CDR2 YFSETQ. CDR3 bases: TGCGCCAGCAGCTTGGCCTCGGGGACTAGCGGGAGACCTGAGCAGTTCTTC. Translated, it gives CASSLASGTSGRPEQFF. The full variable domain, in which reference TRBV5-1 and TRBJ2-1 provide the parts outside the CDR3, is KAGVTQTPRYLIKTRGQQVTLSCSPISGHRSVSWYQQTPGQGLQFLFEYFSETQRNKGNFPGRFSGRQFSNSRSEMNVSTLELGDSALYLCASSLASGTSGRPEQFFGPGTRLTVL.

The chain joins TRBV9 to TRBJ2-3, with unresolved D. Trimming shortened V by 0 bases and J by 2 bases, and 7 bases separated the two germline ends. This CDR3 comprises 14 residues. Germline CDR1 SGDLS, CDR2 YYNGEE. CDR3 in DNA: TGTGCCAGCAGCGTAGGCGGATTCACAGATACGCAGTATTTT. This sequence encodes CASSVGGFTDTQYF.

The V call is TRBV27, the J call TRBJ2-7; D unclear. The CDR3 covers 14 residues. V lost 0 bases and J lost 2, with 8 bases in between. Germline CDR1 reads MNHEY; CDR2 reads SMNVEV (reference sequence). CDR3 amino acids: CASSLSMAPYEQYF. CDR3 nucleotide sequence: TGTGCCAGCAGTTTATCGATGGCTCCCTACGAGCAGTACTTC.

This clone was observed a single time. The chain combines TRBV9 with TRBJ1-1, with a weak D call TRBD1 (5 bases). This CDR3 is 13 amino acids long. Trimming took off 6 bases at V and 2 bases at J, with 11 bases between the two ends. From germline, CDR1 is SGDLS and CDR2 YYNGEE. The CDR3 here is CASTLTDNTEAFF. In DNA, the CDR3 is TGTGCCAGCACCTTGACAGACAACACTGAAGCTTTCTTT.

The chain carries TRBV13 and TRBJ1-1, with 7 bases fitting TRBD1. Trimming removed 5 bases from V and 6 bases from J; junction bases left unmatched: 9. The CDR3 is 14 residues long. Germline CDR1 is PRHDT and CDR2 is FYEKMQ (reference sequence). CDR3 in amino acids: CASSLRDSMAEAFF. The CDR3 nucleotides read TGTGCCAGCAGCCTCCGGGACAGTATGGCTGAAGCTTTCTTT.

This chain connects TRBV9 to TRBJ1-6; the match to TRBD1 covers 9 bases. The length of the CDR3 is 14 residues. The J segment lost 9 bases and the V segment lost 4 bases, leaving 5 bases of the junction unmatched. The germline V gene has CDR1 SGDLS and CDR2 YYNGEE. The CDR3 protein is CASSQGQGSSPLHF. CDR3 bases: TGTGCCAGCAGCCAGGGACAGGGTAGTTCACCCCTCCACTTT. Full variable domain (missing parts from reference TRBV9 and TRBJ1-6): DSGVTQTPKHLITATGQRVTLRCSPRSGDLSVYWYQQSLDQGLQFLIQYYNGEERAKGNILERFSAQQFPDLHSELNLSSLELGDSALYFCASSQGQGSSPLHFGNGTRLTVT.

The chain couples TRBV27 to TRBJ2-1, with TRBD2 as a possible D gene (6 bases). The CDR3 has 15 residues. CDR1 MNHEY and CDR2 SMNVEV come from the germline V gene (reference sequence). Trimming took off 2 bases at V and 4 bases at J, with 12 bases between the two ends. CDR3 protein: CASSLDGSGYNEQFF. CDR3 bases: TGTGCCAGCAGTTTAGACGGGAGTGGGTACAATGAGCAGTTCTTC.

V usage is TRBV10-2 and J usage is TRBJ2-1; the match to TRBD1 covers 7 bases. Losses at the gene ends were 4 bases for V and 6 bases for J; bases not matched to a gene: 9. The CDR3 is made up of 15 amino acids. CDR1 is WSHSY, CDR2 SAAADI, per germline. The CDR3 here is CASSARQGLGNEQFF. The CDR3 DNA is TGCGCCAGCAGTGCGAGACAGGGTTTAGGCAATGAGCAGTTCTTC.